This TCR beta chain was profiled in a study of regulatory T cells in long-lasting Graves disease (TCRdb year 2021). A note on the overall study: In the newly diagnosed Graves' disease group, patients had been taking antithyroid drugs for less than 3 months. A total of 35 or so samples underwent TCR sequencing: about 13 from persistent and some 20 from newly diagnosed Graves' disease patients. Peripheral blood TCR sequencing and RNA sequencing compared persistent Graves' disease patients with newly diagnosed Graves' disease patients. The study was conducted in China and was registered as a clinical trial. Study-level results and caveats: TRBV28, TRBJ1-2 and TRBJ2-5 were preferentially used in persistent disease, while TRBV20-1 and TRBJ2-1 were favored in newly diagnosed disease. Sequencing and analysis were restricted to the TCR beta chain. Lower TCR Shannon entropy and fewer highly expanded clones were observed in persistent Graves' disease patients than in newly diagnosed patients, which suggested clonal expansion. Because the primary lesion, thyroid tissue, could not be accessed, the study looked at peripheral blood alone. A larger number of public clonotypes was shared among persistent patients (about 2,700) than among newly diagnosed patients (roughly 1,000). As a limitation, the authors acknowledged that the small sample size may reduce accuracy.

This sample's time point label indicates: newly diagnosed GD, antithyroid drugs for less than 3 months. RNA was extracted from PBMCs in TRIzol for both TCR sequencing and RNA sequencing. Graves' disease was diagnosed according to American Thyroid Association guidelines. Patients were recruited from an endocrinology department in Xi'an, China. Each patient gave approximately 8.8 milliliters of peripheral blood, collected in an EDTA anticoagulant tube. Ficoll Paque Plus density gradient separation was used to isolate PBMCs, and no additional T cell sorting was done. An Agilent 2100 Bioanalyzer and agarose gel were used to check RNA quality, and a NanoDrop 2000 was used to measure RNA concentration. Per the germline V gene (reference sequence), GTSNPN is the CDR1 and SVGIG is the CDR2. Relative to germline, V is missing 0 bases and J is missing 2 bases, with 11 bases of the junction outside any gene match. The CDR3 starts with the cysteine, ends with the phenylalanine, and has 18 residues. This entry keeps only the CDR3 DNA: 54 bases, framed from base 1.

This clonotype was counted many times. Its antigen is still unknown. No clone much larger than this one lies a single base away; base qualities are absent. The library relied on multiplex PCR. This sample was sequenced with an Illumina HiSeq 4000. CDR3 regions were amplified by Arm-PCR with iRepertoire HTBI primers to construct TCR beta libraries. Before sequencing, the PCR products underwent gel purification. The authors processed their data as follows. A total of 62 TRBV and 14 TRBJ segments were identified across samples and were used for gene usage analysis of CDR3 amino acid clonotypes. Filtered high-quality paired reads were merged into contigs using COPE and FqMerger. BLAST was used to align contigs to IMGT TRBV, TRBD and TRBJ reference genes, and CDR3 was defined according to IMGT. Any clonotype with a frequency above 0.1% was counted as a highly expanded clone. Shannon entropy was used to measure repertoire diversity, and the Gini coefficient was used to measure V-J evenness. Public clonotypes were defined as clonotypes shared by more than one individual. In TCRdb, the public reads were trimmed at Q25 with fastp and aligned with MiXCR, with productive beta chains retained. Under each unique CDR3 protein, matching rows form one entry showing the most common genes and DNA. The V and J calls shown here were made by TCRdb, not taken from the authors' results. Across this sample there are 580,000 or so distinct CDR3 sequences, with roughly a sixth seen only once. The top ten clones comprise approximately 12% of the sample.

The sample was also reused in another study, on T cells in Graves' hyperthyroidism and ophthalmopathy. As the second paper documents: A patient counted as having stable Graves' hyperthyroidism if no progression to ophthalmopathy occurred over 18 months of follow-up. The hyperthyroidism patients were between 18 and 65 years old and newly diagnosed, with a disease duration of less than 2 months. The study excluded patients with uncontrolled infections, other autoimmune diseases, pregnancy or lactation. Diagnoses were established on the basis of clinical symptoms, serum thyroxine and TRAb, thyroid ultrasound, and orbital computed tomography. For the first round of RT-PCR on the TCR CDR3, the HTBI primer set was used together with the Qiagen OneStep RT-PCR kit. Most expanded thyroid clonotypes (frequency above 0.001) were also detected in blood, suggesting blood repertoires may reflect thyroid immune responses. A model built on a 13 V-J signature distinguished ophthalmopathy from stable hyperthyroidism, reaching 85% to 90% sensitivity and around 81% specificity in cross-validation and 80%/75% in testing. In validation, progression to ophthalmopathy was predicted by the model with 70% to 71% sensitivity and around 75% specificity, a median of approximately 7.1 months before onset. TCR V-J signatures able to tell the groups apart were searched for in a discovery cohort of 90 to 100 patients, of whom over 40 had Graves' ophthalmopathy and 55 to 65 had stable Graves' hyperthyroidism. Whether ophthalmopathy could be predicted prospectively was tested in an independent validation cohort made up of approximately 19 hyperthyroidism patients plus 17 patients who later progressed to ophthalmopathy. The approximately 100 discovery patients were divided at random into training and test sets in a 7:3 ratio. The study also compared thyroid tissue and blood T-cell repertoires from several Graves' hyperthyroidism patients. After blood sampling, hyperthyroidism patients were treated with methimazole at a starting dose of 30 mg daily, and ophthalmopathy patients were treated with high-dose intravenous methylprednisolone. Libraries were constructed in a second round of multiplex PCR, after which size selection and purification were performed. Sequencing of the libraries was done on an Illumina HiSeq2000 using paired-end 100 bp reads. SOAPnuke was used to process the raw data, throwing out any read that contained adapters or uncalled bases, had a mean Phred below 15, or lacked an exact constant-primer or identifier match. High-quality paired reads were merged using COPE v1.2.5, and each unique nucleotide sequence was defined as a clonotype. Clonotypes were aligned to IMGT TRBV, TRBD and TRBJ reference segments using MiTCR v1.1. Only V-J combinations with frequency above 0.0001, covering 99.2% of repertoires, were analysed. The TCS score was defined as the ratio of F50 (clonal expansion) to E x V (chaos), calculated using BLOSUM62-based TCRdist between CDR3 peptides within each V-J. Welch's t-statistics and random forest reduced just over 500 V-J features to fewer than 15, which were used in a naive Bayes classifier (R e1071). Sample size was not statistically predetermined, and blinding of investigators to group allocation was not performed. The paper describes TCR Vbeta CDR3 sequencing of about 140 peripheral blood samples, made up of some 42 ophthalmopathy patients, 70 to 80 hyperthyroidism patients and about 17 progressor patients.

This clonotype was sampled from a young man with Graves disease. Donor details come from another sample of the same person, matched by shared clones. The sequenced sample was peripheral blood mononuclear cells (PBMCs), obtained at new diagnosis, from a patient treated with antithyroid drugs. The sequence links TRBV30 to TRBJ2-3, and 10 junctional nucleotides match TRBD1. The CDR3 protein is CAWSVAPWDRGTTDTQYF. The nucleotide sequence reads TGTGCCTGGAGTGTCGCCCCCTGGGACAGGGGTACCACAGATACGCAGTATTTT.